Below are 28 T cell receptor beta chains sequenced from a single sample in a study of control samples from healthy donors and cancer patients. Only in-frame clones appear in the TCRdb table, and some are missing; sequencing was by immunoSEQ multiplex PCR. The table has 150,000 to 200,000 clones, about 90% seen once. Sequenced sample: blood. The receptors were gathered from a man younger than 30 in good health.

V gene TRBV7-2 combines with J gene TRBJ2-3, with 7 bases matching TRBD2. Looked up from germline, CDR1 is SGHTA and CDR2 is FQGNSA. This CDR3 comprises 12 residues. V gave up 8 bases and J gave up 2 bases; unmatched junction bases: 1. CDR3 region: CASGGDTDTQYF. The DNA of the CDR3 is TGTGCCAGCGGGGGGGACACAGATACGCAGTATTTT.

The chain combines TRBV7-2 with TRBJ2-3; 9 bases fit TRBD2. V lost 4 bases, J lost 4 bases, and 12 bases stayed unmatched. The CDR3 spans 17 residues. Germline V CDR1 and CDR2: SGHTA, FQGNSA. The CDR3 nucleotides read TGTGCCAGCAGCTCATCTTTGGCGGGGGGGCCGGCAGATACGCAGTATTTT. Protein product: CASSSSLAGGPADTQYF.

This clone came up a few times. V gene TRBV20-1 combines with J gene TRBJ2-7; tentatively, D is TRBD1 (5 bases). This CDR3 is 11 amino acids long. CDR1 is DFQATT and CDR2 is SNEGSKA in the germline V gene (reference sequence). V was trimmed by 2 bases and J by 5 bases, leaving 7 bases between them. CDR3 bases: TGCAGTGCTAGAAACAGGCACGAGCAGTACTTC. Residues: CSARNRHEQYF.

The V and J genes are TRBV2 and TRBJ1-2, with 8 nucleotides matching TRBD1. V was clipped by 2 bases and J by 1 base; unmatched bases: 3. Germline V gene data show CDR1 as SNHLY and CDR2 as FYNNEI. CDR3 length equals 15 residues. Here the CDR3 DNA reads TGTGCCAGCAGTGAAACAGGGGGACATAACTATGGCTACACCTTC. It is translated as CASSETGGHNYGYTF.

The chain uses TRBV7-2 and TRBJ1-5; D ambiguous. This CDR3 has 13 amino acids. Trimming removed 5 bases at V and 3 bases at J, with 8 bases between. Per the germline V gene, CDR1 is SGHTA and CDR2 is FQGNSA. The CDR3: CASSQAHNQPQHF. The CDR3 DNA is TGTGCCAGCAGCCAGGCCCACAATCAGCCCCAGCATTTT.

This clone was picked up a small number of times. The chain is built from TRBV7-9 and TRBJ1-2; 8 positions match TRBD1. The trim removed 3 bases at V and 4 bases at J, leaving 4 bases unmatched. CDR3 size: 14 residues. CDR1 is SEHNR, CDR2 FQNEAQ, per germline (reference sequence). The CDR3 region has the DNA TGTGCCAGCAGCTTGGCAGGGGGCGGCTATGGCTACACCTTC. Its protein product is CASSLAGGGYGYTF.

Only one count was recorded for this clone. This chain uses TRBV7-6 with TRBJ2-1; D is undetermined. Germline V gives CDR1 SGHVS, CDR2 FNYEAQ. CDR3 size: 15 residues. Deletions cut 5 bases from V and 2 bases from J, with 13 bases between. The CDR3 region has the DNA TGTGCCAGCAGCCCTCGACTCTCACCCTACAATGAGCAGTTCTTC. The encoded protein is CASSPRLSPYNEQFF.

The chain combines TRBV2 with TRBJ2-2, with unresolved D. This CDR3 is 13 amino acids long. Germline loops: CDR1 SNHLY, CDR2 FYNNEI. V shed 6 bases and J shed 6 bases, with 11 bases lying between them. CDR3: CASRTSNPGELFF. The CDR3 bases are TGTGCCAGCAGGACCAGTAACCCCGGGGAGCTGTTTTTT. The whole variable domain, filled in from reference TRBV2 and TRBJ2-2, reads EPEVTQTPSHQVTQMGQEVILRCVPISNHLYFYWYRQILGQKVEFLVSFYNNEISEKSEIFDDQFSVERPDGSNFTLKIRSTKLEDSAMYFCASRTSNPGELFFGEGSRLTVL.

The gene calls are TRBV6-1 and TRBJ2-1; 7 bases agree with TRBD2. The germline CDR1 and CDR2 sequences are MNHNS and SASEGT. The CDR3 has 17 residues. Trimming at V came to 4 bases and at J to 4 bases, leaving 13 bases not matched to a gene. The CDR3: CASSGQLGLVVYNEQFF. The CDR3 DNA sequence: TGTGCCAGCAGTGGGCAGTTAGGACTAGTGGTATACAATGAGCAGTTCTTC.

The V gene is TRBV6-5, the J gene TRBJ1-1, with D maybe TRBD1 (5 bases). V gave up 7 bases and J gave up 6 bases, with 12 bases separating them. The CDR3 has 12 residues. Germline values: CDR1 MNHEY, CDR2 SVGAGI. This chain's CDR3 is CASITGSSEAFF. The CDR3 nucleotides are TGTGCCAGCATTACAGGTTCGTCTGAAGCTTTCTTT.

The chain employs TRBV5-1 and TRBJ2-1; 14 bases match TRBD2. In germline, CDR1 is SGHRS, CDR2 YFSETQ. There are 16 residues in the CDR3. Trimming cost V 1 base and J 7 bases; bases outside gene matches: 4. The CDR3: CASSLQTSGGANEQFF. The CDR3 DNA follows: TGCGCCAGCAGCTTGCAGACTAGCGGGGGGGCGAATGAGCAGTTCTTC.

This chain connects TRBV27 to TRBJ2-3, with D unclear. The V gene's germline CDR1 is MNHEY and CDR2 SMNVEV (reference sequence). V lost 5 bases and J 4 bases, leaving 16 bases between the germline ends. This CDR3 region has 15 residues. The CDR3 protein is CASSPPTNPPDTQYF. The CDR3 DNA reads TGTGCCAGCAGTCCACCAACGAATCCTCCAGATACGCAGTATTTT.

The rearrangement links TRBV19 to TRBJ2-5; D may match TRBD1 or TRBD2 (5 bases each). Germline V lookup: CDR1 LNHDA, CDR2 SQIVND (reference sequence). V lost 5 bases and J lost 5, with 12 bases in between. The CDR3 is 13 residues long. This CDR3 reads CASSPGGRETQYF. The CDR3 DNA sequence: TGTGCCAGTAGTCCTGGGGGTAGGGAGACCCAGTACTTC.

The rearrangement joins TRBV5-8 to TRBJ2-5; the match to TRBD2 covers 8 bases. The CDR3 covers 17 residues. Germline CDR1 is SGHTS and CDR2 is YDEGEE. J lost 0 bases, V lost 0 bases, and 7 bases had no gene match. CDR3 nucleotide sequence: TGTGCCAGCAGCTTGGGGCTAGCGGGCAAGTACCAAGAGACCCAGTACTTC. Translating gives CASSLGLAGKYQETQYF.

This rearrangement joins TRBV28 to TRBJ1-1, with D perhaps TRBD1 (5 bases). CDR3 length: 13 residues. Trimming took 6 bases from V and 2 from J, leaving 10 bases between them. Germline values: CDR1 MDHEN, CDR2 SYDVKM. The CDR3 reads CASRPGGNTEAFF. The CDR3 coding sequence is TGTGCCAGCAGACCCGGGGGAAACACTGAAGCTTTCTTT.

This clone has just one count. V and J are TRBV3-1 (or the pseudogene TRBV3-2) and TRBJ2-5; a weak D match, TRBD2 (7 bases). The ends were cut back, 10 bases at V and 5 bases at J, with 17 bases in the middle. The CDR3 totals 13 residues. The germline gives CDR1 LGHDT, CDR2 YNNKEL (reference sequence). The CDR3 region is CATGAGEGETQYF. In DNA form, the CDR3 reads TGTGCCACCGGGGCAGGGGAGGGGGAGACCCAGTACTTC.

V usage is TRBV4-3 and J usage is TRBJ1-3; 8 bases are shared with TRBD1. V lost 0 bases and J lost 8; bases outside the gene matches: 9. In germline, CDR1 is LGHNA, CDR2 YSLEER. CDR3 size: 16 residues. The CDR3 reads CASSQDGAGGLDTIYF. Here the CDR3 DNA reads TGCGCCAGCAGCCAAGACGGCGCAGGGGGCCTCGACACCATATATTTT.

The chain couples TRBV5-1 to TRBJ2-7; no reliable D call. The CDR3 covers 12 residues. CDR1 is SGHRS and CDR2 is YFSETQ in the germline V gene. The V end lost 2 bases, the J end lost 6 bases, and 9 bases lay between the germline ends. Written as DNA, the CDR3 is TGCGCCAGCAGCTTAAAAGGTGGCGAGCAGTACTTC. It encodes CASSLKGGEQYF.

This clone was counted a single time. The gene calls are TRBV6-5 and TRBJ1-3, with D possibly matching TRBD1 (5 bases). Germline V CDR1 and CDR2: MNHEY, SVGAGI. This CDR3 comprises 15 residues. The V and J ends lost 5 bases and 0 bases respectively, with 11 bases between them. The CDR3 spells CASSLGLISGNTIYF. The DNA for the CDR3 is TGTGCCAGCAGTCTGGGGCTGATCTCTGGAAACACCATATATTTT.

V and J are TRBV7-2 and TRBJ1-3; 7 bases line up with TRBD1. Trimming at V came to 4 bases and at J to 2 bases, leaving 5 bases not matched to a gene. This CDR3 contains 15 residues. Looked up from germline, CDR1 is SGHTA and CDR2 is FQGNSA. The CDR3 here is CASSSQTGTGNTIYF. CDR3 bases: TGTGCCAGCAGCTCTCAGACAGGGACTGGAAACACCATATATTTT.

The rearrangement uses TRBV25-1 and TRBJ1-4; D not resolved. Germline CDR1 and CDR2: MGHDK and SYGVNS. V was pared by 8 bases and J by 1 base, with 8 bases between. CDR3 length: 13 amino acids. The CDR3 bases are TGTGCCAGCCGGACCGAAACTAATGAAAAACTGTTTTTT. Translation gives CASRTETNEKLFF.

This clone was observed at least ten times. Mismatch with germline at one junction end may stem from a read error. The chain uses TRBV29-1 and TRBJ1-2; D is uncertain. CDR3 length: 12 amino acids. Germline loops: CDR1 SQVTM, CDR2 ANQGSEA. Here the CDR3 DNA reads TGCAGCGTTGAACCTACCGTCGGACCCGTGGACTTC. Translating gives CSVEPTVGPVDF.

This clone was seen a few times. The V gene is TRBV5-1, the J gene TRBJ1-6; tentative D call: TRBD1 (6 bases). With 4 bases removed from V and 0 bases from J, the gap between germline ends came to 14 bases. The CDR3 loop spans 17 amino acids. The V gene's germline CDR1 is SGHRS and CDR2 YFSETQ. CDR3 sequence: CASSRQDGSSYNSPLHF. CDR3 in DNA: TGCGCCAGCAGCAGACAGGACGGGAGCTCCTATAATTCACCCCTCCACTTT.

This clone was seen a handful of times. The gene calls are TRBV7-9 and TRBJ1-5; possibly TRBD1 for D (6 bases). The V gene's germline CDR1 is SEHNR and CDR2 FQNEAQ (reference sequence). V lost 6 bases, J lost 7 bases, and 16 bases lay in between. The CDR3 runs 14 residues. The CDR3 DNA follows: TGTGCCAGCAGTACCGGGGCAGGGGTCCAGCCCCAGCATTTT. This translates into CASSTGAGVQPQHF.

The chain carries TRBV6-2 or TRBV6-3 and TRBJ2-2; D not resolved. The CDR3 totals 14 residues. The germline V gene encodes CDR1 MNHEY and CDR2 SVGEGT. With 0 bases removed from V and 4 bases from J, the gap between germline ends came to 6 bases. The DNA of the CDR3 is TGTGCCAGCAGTTACTCGACCGTCACCGGGGAGCTGTTTTTT. It codes for CASSYSTVTGELFF.

The V call is TRBV7-9, the J call TRBJ2-7, with TRBD1 as a possible D gene (5 bases). Trimming left V 5 bases short and J 6 bases short, with 20 bases between. The CDR3 runs to 15 residues. Per the germline V gene, CDR1 is SEHNR and CDR2 is FQNEAQ (reference sequence). The CDR3 nucleotides are TGTGCCAGCAGCCAATTTTTGGACATGGTCGGCGAGCAGTACTTC. Translated, it gives CASSQFLDMVGEQYF. The whole variable domain, remainder taken from reference TRBV7-9 and TRBJ2-7, is DTGVSQNPRHKITKRGQNVTFRCDPISEHNRLYWYRQTLGQGPEFLTYFQNEAQLEKSRLLSDRFSAERPKGSFSTLEIQRTEQGDSAMYLCASSQFLDMVGEQYFGPGTRLTVT.

J is TRBJ1-2 and V is TRBV6-5; no clear D. The length of the CDR3 is 14 residues. Germline-derived CDR1 and CDR2 are MNHEY and SVGAGI. The V gene lost 6 bases and the J gene lost 0 bases, with 11 bases spanning the gap. The CDR3: CASSQDGANYGYTF. The CDR3 DNA is TGTGCCAGCAGCCAAGACGGTGCTAACTATGGCTACACCTTC.

This clone was counted between two and nine times. This sequence joins TRBV6-5 and TRBJ1-4; 9 bases line up with TRBD1. CDR1 and CDR2 (germline): MNHEY, SVGAGI. There are 14 residues in the CDR3. J lost 6 bases, V lost 6 bases, and 5 bases had no gene match. Here the CDR3 DNA reads TGTGCCAGCAGCGAGACAGGGGGAGATGAAAAACTGTTTTTT. Translating gives CASSETGGDEKLFF.